This is a list of T cell receptor beta chains from one sample in a study of tumor and adjacent non-tumor tissue in lung cancer. In TCRdb, the multiplex PCR reads were re-called with MiXCR into one record per CDR3 protein. This sample carries under 250,000 distinct CDR3 sequences, around 71% of them seen once, and the ten largest clones take under 30%. Input material: lung tumor tissue. All receptors derive from a man aged 55 to 70 with non-small cell lung cancer. The CDR3 runs from the conserved cysteine through the conserved F or W. A D gene is named only where the DNA matches it firmly. Size values are once, few and many counts, or a class for expanded clones, and some rows have none.

j_call v_call clone_size d_call cdr3_aa cdr3_nt
TRBJ2-1 TRBV4-3 - TRBD2 CVSSQDWAQLAGRTYYNEQFF TGCGTCAGCAGCCAAGATTGGGCACAACTAGCGGGTAGGACCTACTACAATGAGCAATTCTTC
TRBJ2-1 TRBV5-5 - TRBD2 CASSLVLAGGWSYNEQLF TGTGCAAGCAGCTTGGTCCTAGCGGGAGGTTGGTCCTACAATGAGCAGTTATTC
TRBJ2-7 TRBV6-5 - - CACRPQLSEGYEQYF TGTGCCTGTAGGCCTCAACTGTCGGAGGGCTACGAGCAGTACTTC
TRBJ2-3 TRBV7-2 - TRBD1 CASSTSTGGGDTQYF TGTGCCAGCAGTACAAGCACAGGGGGCGGAGATACGCAATATTTT
TRBJ1-5 TRBV28 - TRBD1 CAGKMTGGSQSQHF TGTGCCGGCAAAATGACAGGGGGTAGTCAGTCCCAGCATTTT
TRBJ2-1 TRBV4-1 - - CASSQNGLELNEQFF TGCGCCAGCAGCCAAAATGGATTGGAACTGAATGAGCAGTTCTTC
TRBJ1-4 TRBV5-6 - - CASSSNLGSNVKLFF TGTGCCAGCAGCTCCAACCTGGGGAGTAATGTAAAACTGTTCTTT
TRBJ1-2 TRBV12-3/TRBV12-4 once TRBD1 CASSRLGTGPSDGGYTF TGTGCCAGCAGCAGATTAGGGACAGGCCCTTCTGACGGTGGCTACACCTTC
TRBJ2-5 TRBV2 once - CTIKTAWGQETQYF TGTACCATCAAGACCGCCTGGGGCCAAGAGACCCAGTACTTC
TRBJ1-1 TRBV29-1 - TRBD1 CSIGNAWTGGTEAFF TGCAGCATTGGGAACGCCTGGACAGGGGGCACTGAAGCTTTCTTT
TRBJ1-2 TRBV29-1 - - CSVETPQKCYGYTF TGCAGCGTTGAAACTCCTCAGAAGTGCTATGGCTACACCTTC
TRBJ1-2 TRBV5-5 - - CASSSTTGIGGYTF TGTGCCAGCAGCTCAACTACAGGGATCGGAGGCTACACCTTC
TRBJ1-6 TRBV4-1 few - CASSQDFNYNSPLHF TGCGCCAGCAGCCAAGATTTCAATTATAATTCACCCCTCCACTTT
TRBJ2-1 TRBV11-2 - - CANSLEAAGLKIF TGTGCCAACAGCTTAGAGGCGGCGGGCCTAAAGATCTTC
TRBJ1-1 TRBV10-1 - TRBD1 CASSDSTGINAEAFF TGCGCCAGCAGTGATTCGACAGGGATTAACGCTGAAGCTTTCTTT
TRBJ2-2 TRBV20-1 once TRBD2 CSARDPTSGGFGIGELFF TGCAGTGCTAGAGATCCCACAAGCGGGGGTTTTGGCATCGGGGAGCTGTTTTTT
TRBJ1-1 TRBV11-2 few - CASSLGAGLGTEAFF TGTGCCAGCAGCTTAGGGGCAGGCCTTGGCACTGAAGCTTTCTTT
TRBJ2-3 TRBV7-2 - TRBD2 CASSPRLAGAKDTQYF TGTGCCAGCAGCCCAAGACTAGCGGGAGCTAAAGATACGCAGTATTTT
TRBJ2-7 TRBV7-9 - TRBD1 CASNLRQGNSWEQYF TGTGCCAGCAATTTACGACAGGGGAATTCGTGGGAGCAGTACTTC
TRBJ1-5 TRBV6-1 - - CVSSSPGWPNQPQHF TGTGTCAGCAGCTCCCCAGGGTGGCCCAATCAGCCCCAGCATTTT
TRBJ2-7 TRBV20-1 - TRBD2 CSPRRSSGSLNEQYF TGCAGTCCTAGAAGATCCAGCGGGAGTCTGAACGAGCAGTATTTC
TRBJ2-2 TRBV11-1 - - CASSFDIRNTGELFF TGTGCCAGCAGCTTTGACATTAGGAACACCGGTGAGCTGTTTTTT
TRBJ2-5 TRBV5-5 - TRBD1 CASRRQGQESQYF TGTGCCAGCAGGAGACAGGGCCAAGAGTCCCAGTACTTC
TRBJ1-5 TRBV20-1 many TRBD1 CSARAGGQPQHF TGCAGTGCTAGAGCAGGGGGTCAGCCCCAGCATTTT
TRBJ1-5 TRBV4-2 - TRBD1 CASSQDAEGAIVNQPRHF TGTGCCAGCAGCCAAGATGCGGAGGGGGCTATAGTGAATCAGCCCCGGCATTTT
TRBJ1-2 TRBV29-1 - - CNVEDGEYGYTF TGCAACGTTGAAGACGGGGAATATGGCTACACCTTT
TRBJ2-1 TRBV11-3 many TRBD2 CASSRKYLAGDEQFF TGTGCCAGCAGCCGAAAATATTTAGCGGGAGATGAGCAGTTCTTC
TRBJ2-7 TRBV5-1 - - CASSRGTEQYEQYF TGCGCCAGCAGCCGCGGGACAGAACAATACGAGCAGTATTTC
TRBJ2-7 TRBV6-1 - - CARSVTLLYEQYF TGTGCCAGAAGCGTAACCCTACTCTACGAGCAGTACTTC
TRBJ1-1 TRBV20-1 - - CSTRDPARGVRDTEAFF TGCAGTACTAGAGATCCGGCAAGGGGGGTCAGGGACACTGAAGCTTTCTTT
TRBJ2-1 TRBV4-3 - - CASSQGPRGIYDEQFF TGCGCCAGCAGCCAAGGTCCTAGAGGCATCTACGATGAGCAGTTCTTC
TRBJ2-5 TRBV19 - - CASSTAQETQYF TGTGCCAGTAGTACGGCCCAAGAGACCCAGTACTTC
TRBJ2-3 TRBV6-2/TRBV6-3 - - CASLHSAATLSDTQYF TGTGCCAGCCTTCATTCGGCGGCCACTCTGTCAGATACGCAGTATTTT
TRBJ2-3 TRBV29-1 - TRBD2 CSVGGEGTDTQYF TGCAGCGTTGGAGGGGAGGGCACAGATACGCAATATTTT
TRBJ2-3 TRBV10-2 - TRBD2 CASRSTSEGTQYF TGCGCCAGCAGATCTACTAGCGAGGGTACGCAGTATTTT
TRBJ2-3 TRBV12-3/TRBV12-4 - - CTSTPVGTDTQYF TGTACCAGTACCCCCGTTGGCACAGATACGCAGTATTTT
TRBJ2-7 TRBV20-1 - - CSASLLPDHEQHF TGCAGTGCTAGTCTCCTCCCCGACCACGAGCAGCACTTT
TRBJ1-2 TRBV2 - - CASSETRASSQVDYTF TGTGCCAGCAGTGAAACCCGGGCCAGTTCCCAAGTGGACTACACCTTC
TRBJ2-3 TRBV7-8 once - CAGSLVPDTQYF TGTGCCGGCAGCCTAGTCCCAGATACGCAGTATTTT
TRBJ2-2 TRBV11-3 - - CASISRGPVGYRAGELFF TGTGCCAGCATCTCCCGGGGACCGGTAGGATACAGAGCCGGGGAGCTGTTTTTT
TRBJ2-3 TRBV4-1 - - CASSQDLSIDTQYF TGCGCCAGCAGCCAAGACCTGAGTATAGATACGCAGTATTTT
TRBJ1-3 TRBV29-1 - - CSARFPSSGNTIYF TGCAGCGCCCGGTTCCCGAGCTCTGGAAACACCATATATTTT
TRBJ2-3 TRBV11-1 many TRBD2 CASSLGGGGPFISTDTQYF TGTGCCAGCAGCTTAGGCGGCGGGGGGCCTTTCATTAGCACAGATACGCAGTATTTT
TRBJ2-2 TRBV6-2/TRBV6-3 - - CASSYSVSYIGELFF TGTGCCAGCAGTTACTCGGTTAGTTACATCGGGGAGCTGTTTTTT
TRBJ2-1 TRBV11-1 - TRBD2 CASGVYGSGGVQFF TGTGCCAGCGGCGTTTACGGGAGCGGGGGTGTGCAGTTCTTC
TRBJ2-1 TRBV10-1 - - CASSEMVLGEQFF TGCGCCAGCAGTGAGATGGTCCTCGGTGAGCAGTTCTTC
TRBJ2-3 TRBV11-2 - TRBD2 CASKELAGASSTATQYF TGTGCAAGCAAAGAGTTAGCGGGGGCTTCTAGCACAGCTACGCAGTATTTT
TRBJ1-1 TRBV4-1 once - CASRQPGGSEAFF TGTGCCAGCCGCCAACCGGGCGGTTCTGAAGCTTTCTTT
TRBJ1-1 TRBV30 - - CAWSYVGRENTEAFF TGTGCCTGGAGTTACGTTGGGAGGGAGAACACTGAAGCTTTCTTT
TRBJ1-6 TRBV20-1 - - CSAREARATYNTSLHF TGCAGTGCTAGAGAGGCCCGAGCGACTTATAATACATCCCTCCACTTT
TRBJ1-2 TRBV29-1 - - CSVAVQVTYGYTF TGCAGCGTTGCAGTACAGGTGACCTATGGATACACCTTC
TRBJ2-5 TRBV5-6 - - CASSLQVQETQYF TGTGCCAGCAGCTTACAAGTCCAAGAGACCCAGTACTTC
TRBJ1-2 TRBV6-1 - - CASSPRPNTF TGTGCCAGCAGTCCCCGCCCCAACACCTTC
TRBJ2-2 TRBV4-2 - - CASSQEMGLITGELFF TGTGCCAGCAGCCAAGAGATGGGACTGATCACCGGGGAGCTGTTTTTT
TRBJ1-1 TRBV12-3/TRBV12-4 many - CASSLGPEAFF TGTGCCAGCAGCTTAGGCCCTGAAGCTTTCTTT
TRBJ2-7 TRBV11-2 few - CAISVLHSSYEQYF TGTGCCATCAGCGTACTGCACAGCTCCTACGAGCAGTATTTC
TRBJ1-3 TRBV11-3 - - CASSVDDSFLGTTIYF TGTGCCAGTAGCGTAGACGACAGCTTTCTTGGAACCACCATATATTTT
TRBJ2-2 TRBV4-1 - - CASSQVPRANTGELFF TGTGCCAGCAGCCAAGTTCCTAGGGCGAACACCGGGGAACTGTTTTTT
TRBJ2-3 TRBV12-3/TRBV12-4 - - CASSYGSSGTVTQYF TGTGCCAGCAGTTACGGGTCCTCTGGTACAGTTACGCAGTATTTT
TRBJ1-1 TRBV6-5 - TRBD1 CASNWTGAGGTEAIF TGTGCCAGCAACTGGACAGGGGCGGGCGGCACTGAAGCTATCTTT